Shown below are 12 T cell receptor beta chains from a single sample sequenced in a study of blood T cells in healthy people across ages. The second PCR ran about 7 to 12 cycles with a sample-barcoded 5' primer and J-beta primers. TCRdb called the 5' RACE reads again in MiXCR, with one record for every CDR3 protein. The sample holds around 520,000 distinct CDR3 sequences, over 25% seen once. These records were also assigned to another study, of T cells of mothers and their children.

The source material was blood. The receptor set was obtained from a boy between 2 and 15 years old in good health.

The J gene is TRBJ1-6, the V gene TRBV12-3 or TRBV12-4; 7 bases map to TRBD1. V lost 6 bases and J lost 6; bases outside the gene matches: 5. The CDR3 extends over 14 amino acids. The CDR3 sequence is CASSVTGINSPLHF. CDR3 in DNA: TGTGCCAGCAGCGTGACAGGGATTAATTCACCCCTCCACTTT.

This clonotype was observed a single time. The chain has TRBV7-2 and TRBJ2-7, with D perhaps matching TRBD2 (5 bases). The CDR3 is made up of 16 amino acids. V lost 4 bases and J lost 4, with 20 bases in between. Germline-derived CDR1 and CDR2 are SGHTA and FQGNSA. The CDR3 here is CASSWETFLLGYEQYF. The CDR3 DNA reads as TGTGCCAGCAGCTGGGAGACTTTCCTGTTAGGGTACGAGCAGTACTTC.

The chain uses TRBV18 and TRBJ2-5; no clear D gene. This CDR3 has 13 residues. Germline V gives CDR1 KGHSH, CDR2 LQKENI. The V gene lost 4 bases and the J gene lost 2 bases, with 8 bases spanning the gap. The CDR3 DNA reads TGTGCCAGCTCACAGCCGAATCAAGAGACCCAGTACTTC. This translates into CASSQPNQETQYF.

V gene TRBV7-9 combines with J gene TRBJ1-5; no clear D. CDR1 and CDR2 from the germline V gene are SEHNR and FQNEAQ (reference sequence). Between the trimmed V and J ends, which lost 6 bases and 4 bases, there was a span of 7 bases. The CDR3 is 12 residues long. The CDR3 reads CASRLDNQPQHF. CDR3 coding DNA: TGTGCCAGCAGGCTGGATAATCAGCCCCAGCATTTT.

This clonotype occurred a few times. The chain couples TRBV10-2 to TRBJ2-1, with TRBD1 as a possible D gene (6 bases). Looked up from germline, CDR1 is WSHSY and CDR2 is SAAADI. The CDR3 is made up of 20 amino acids. V lost 6 bases to trimming and J lost 5 bases, with 32 bases between them. The CDR3 DNA is TGCGCCAGCAGCCCTCACCGTAACCTTAAGACAGGCCTAAAGAACAATGAGCAGTTCTTC. Amino acid sequence: CASSPHRNLKTGLKNNEQFF.

In this sample, this clonotype turned up a few times. The chain carries TRBV18 and TRBJ2-1; 8 bases are shared with TRBD2. Germline loops: CDR1 KGHSH, CDR2 LQKENI. This CDR3 is built from 15 residues. Trimming took 6 bases from V and 6 from J; bases not matched to a gene: 10. This CDR3 is CASSPGLGNTNEQFF. DNA for the CDR3: TGTGCCAGCTCCCCGGGACTAGGGAACACCAATGAGCAGTTCTTC.

The DNA for the CDR3 is TGCAGCGTTGAAGAGAGAAGGACACCCTACAATGAGCAGTTCTTC. Amino acids: CSVEERRTPYNEQFF. This chain uses TRBV29-1 with TRBJ2-1; D is possibly TRBD1 (5 bases). CDR1 and CDR2 from the germline V gene are SQVTM and ANQGSEA. The CDR3 runs to 15 residues. V was trimmed by 0 bases and J by 2 bases, leaving 11 bases between them.

This clonotype was found a few times. CDR3 sequence reads: CASSPDAKRGYTF. CDR3 in DNA: TGTGCCAGCAGCCCCGACGCAAAGAGAGGCTACACCTTC. The genes are TRBV3-1 and TRBJ1-2, with no clear D. The CDR3 is 13 amino acids. V lost 4 bases to trimming and J lost 8 bases, with 14 bases between them. The V gene's germline CDR1 is LGHDT and CDR2 YNNKEL (reference sequence).

This clonotype has a handful of counts. The chain couples TRBV10-3 to TRBJ2-5; 9 bases align to TRBD1. The J call may not be correct, given that the DNA end is closer to TRBJ2-7. The CDR3 totals 13 residues. Per germline, CDR1 ENHRY and CDR2 SYGVKD. CDR3 loop: CAIKGTGSYEQYF. In DNA form, the CDR3 reads TGTGCCATCAAGGGGACAGGGAGTTACGAGCAGTACTTC.

CDR3 nucleotide sequence: TGCAGCGTTGGCGGTCCGGAGCGAGAGACCCAGTACTTC. It specifies CSVGGPERETQYF. The rearrangement links TRBV29-1 to TRBJ2-5; no firm D call. V was clipped by 4 bases and J by 4 bases, with 13 bases between them. Germline CDR1 reads SQVTM; CDR2 reads ANQGSEA. The CDR3 totals 13 residues.

Only a few counts were recorded for this clonotype. The chain carries TRBV7-6 and TRBJ2-5; a weak D match, TRBD1 (5 bases). The J call may be wrong; the DNA end is better matched by TRBJ2-7. From germline, CDR1 is SGHVS and CDR2 FNYEAQ. CDR3 size: 16 residues. CDR3 in amino acids: CASSLGAVAGQYEQYF. CDR3 nucleotides: TGTGCCAGCAGCTTAGGGGCTGTCGCAGGGCAGTACGAGCAGTACTTC.

This clonotype showed up just once. The chain employs TRBV20-1 and TRBJ2-3; a possible D gene is TRBD2 (5 bases). Trimming took 0 bases from V and 2 from J, leaving 12 bases between them. CDR1 is DFQATT and CDR2 is SNEGSKA in the germline V gene (reference sequence). The CDR3 totals 15 residues. The CDR3 protein is CSARDAKRYTDTQYF. The CDR3 DNA sequence: TGCAGTGCTAGAGATGCGAAGCGGTACACAGATACGCAGTATTTT.